This T cell receptor (beta chain) originates from a study of low-dose radiotherapy and immunotherapy resistance in tumors (dated by TCRdb to 2022 to 2024). Study-level background: Patients in Cohort 1 were given 0.5 Gy per fraction every 2 weeks, and the prescribed total PTV dose was 6.5 Gy. Cohort 2 received 1 Gy per fraction every two weeks, with a total of 13 Gy over 26 weeks. Patients were given nivolumab as a 240 mg flat dose every two weeks and ipilimumab at 1 mg/kg every six weeks, with both drugs delivered intravenously. Every two weeks, patients got intravenous cyclophosphamide at 200 mg/m2, given one day ahead of each radiation and immunotherapy administration. Starting on cycle 1 day 1, patients took 300 mg of aspirin by mouth once daily for four cycles. No randomization into treatment groups was done for the people taking part in the trial. Eight patients were included in the translational analysis, namely three from the first dose cohort plus the first five from the second dose cohort.

Trimming removed 7 bases from V and 6 bases from J, leaving 13 bases between the germline ends. The CDR3, cysteine through phenylalanine, is 13 amino acids long. The sequence is cut down to CDR3 DNA, 39 bases in frame from base 1. The germline V gene gives CDR1 as MNHEY and CDR2 as SVGAGI. The data were produced on an Illumina HiSeq 2500. To make first-strand cDNA, Superscript III was used along with a set of TRAV- and TRBV-specific primers so that both the TCRalpha and TCRbeta chains were covered. TCRs were amplified with Phusion for 15 to 20 PCR cycles, with a constant-region primer paired with the adapter attached to the V primers. The isolated mRNA was amplified using the MessageAmp II aRNA Amplification Kit, with in vitro transcription performed for less than 20 hours at 37 degrees C. The Dynabeads mRNA DIRECT Purification Kit was used to isolate mRNA for TCR sequencing. Indexed Illumina adapters were added in a second roughly 25-cycle Phusion PCR, and the resulting products were purified with AMPure XP beads. The published analysis was carried out like this. Custom Perl scripts pooled TCR sequences encoding the same protein, removed out-of-frame sequences and computed each clonotype's abundance. The analysis excluded TCR sequences that were supported by just one read. Shannon entropy, Gini index, clonality, richness, and the frequency of TCRs shared between repertoires were included as repertoire metrics. TCRdb applied fastp at Q25 and MiXCR to the public reads, then kept only in-frame beta chains. Every entry covers one CDR3 protein and lists the most common genes and DNA from its rows. TCRdb, not the original authors, processed these V and J calls. For this sample the table gives around 33,000 distinct CDR3 sequences, of which about 53% were detected only once. The ten biggest clones cover 4.5% to 7% of the sample.

The sample's time point label is to be understood as: after trial treatment. This sample's treatment or condition label indicates: LDRT plus nivolumab, ipilimumab, low-dose cyclophosphamide and aspirin (RACIN trial). Donors were enrolled in RACIN, a single-arm phase I dose-escalation trial in which nivolumab, ipilimumab, aspirin, low-dose cyclophosphamide and low-dose radiotherapy were combined. Patients with advanced, TIL-negative solid tumors were considered eligible. To note about this clonotype: There is no known antigen for this receptor. No qualities accompany the bases; no much larger clone lies one base away.

The receptor comes from a male donor with gallbladder cancer. Recombination linked TRBV6-5 to TRBJ2-1; confidence is insufficient to name the D gene. The material sequenced was PBMCs, taken after low-dose radiotherapy plus immunotherapy. This receptor carries the CDR3 CASTKKGLNEQFF. The sequence in DNA is TGTGCCAGCACTAAAAAGGGCCTCAATGAGCAGTTCTTC.